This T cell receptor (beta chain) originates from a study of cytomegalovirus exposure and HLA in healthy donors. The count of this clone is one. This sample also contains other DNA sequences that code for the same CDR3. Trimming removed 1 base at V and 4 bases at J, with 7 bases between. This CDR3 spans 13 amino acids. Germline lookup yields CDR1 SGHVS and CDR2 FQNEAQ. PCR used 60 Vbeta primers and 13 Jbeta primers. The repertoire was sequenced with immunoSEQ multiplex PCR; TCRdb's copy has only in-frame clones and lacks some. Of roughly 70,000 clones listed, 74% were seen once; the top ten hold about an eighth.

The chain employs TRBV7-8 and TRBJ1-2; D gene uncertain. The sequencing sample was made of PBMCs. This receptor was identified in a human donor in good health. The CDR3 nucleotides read TGTGCCAGCAGCTTAGAACGGGGCTATGGCTACACCTTC. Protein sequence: CASSLERGYGYTF. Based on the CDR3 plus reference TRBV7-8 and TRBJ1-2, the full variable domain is GAGVSQSPRYKVAKRGQDVALRCDPISGHVSLFWYQQALGQGPEFLTYFQNEAQLDKSGLPSDRFFAERPEGSVSTLKIQRTQQEDSAVYLCASSLERGYGYTFGSGTRLTVV.